Sequencing of this T cell receptor beta chain was carried out in a study of regulatory T cells in long-lasting Graves disease. There are 13 residues in the CDR3. Trimming removed 3 bases at V and 0 bases at J, with 5 bases between. Germline CDR1 is SGHTA and CDR2 is FQGNSA. Overall study findings and caveats: The TCR repertoire of persistent Graves' patients was less diverse than that of newly diagnosed ones.

Time point defined: persistent/refractory GD, antithyroid drugs over 5 years with positive TRAb. RNA from PBMCs was the source of the TCR library. An endocrinology department in Xi'an, China, supplied the patients. Both iRepertoire HTBI primers and Arm-PCR of CDR3 regions were used to build the TCR beta libraries. Each CDR3 protein is one row after TCRdb ran MiXCR on the multiplex PCR reads. The data contain about 470,000 distinct CDR3 sequences, roughly 21% of them singletons. This clonotype showed up many times. Its antigen remains unidentified. The chain carries TRBV7-2 and TRBJ2-5; the D is unclear. The clonotype was recovered from a female donor with Graves disease. Here the sequenced sample was peripheral blood mononuclear cells (PBMCs), taken when the disease was refractory, from a patient treated with antithyroid drugs. DNA for the CDR3: TGTGCCAGCAGCTTGGTAGACCAAGAGACCCAGTACTTC. This sequence encodes CASSLVDQETQYF.